The rows below give T cell receptor beta chains drawn from one sample of a study of PD-L1 blockade in urothelial cancer. Generated by immunoSEQ multiplex PCR, the TCRdb table keeps only in-frame clones and is missing some. The profile shows roughly 90,000 clones, approximately 91% of them singletons. Specimen: PBMCs, collected around atezolizumab (anti-PD-L1) treatment. These receptors were obtained from a man aged 60 to 69 with urothelial cancer. CDR3s include the opening cysteine and the closing phenylalanine or tryptophan. The order of the fields is J gene, V gene, CDR3 protein.

j_gene: TRBJ2-5
v_gene: TRBV28
CDR3aa: CASSLTGGAQETQYF

j_gene: TRBJ1-5
v_gene: TRBV10-2
CDR3aa: CASSESQGTNQPQHF

j_gene: TRBJ2-3
v_gene: TRBV5-1
CDR3aa: CASSLGQGYTDTQYF

j_gene: TRBJ2-1
v_gene: TRBV7-6
CDR3aa: CASSLALRSGLSSYNEQFF

j_gene: TRBJ1-4
v_gene: TRBV4-3
CDR3aa: CASSQERDWTEKLFF

j_gene: TRBJ2-7
v_gene: TRBV7-9
CDR3aa: CASSSAGTPAYEQYF

j_gene: TRBJ2-5
v_gene: TRBV6-5
CDR3aa: CASSLGQGGETQYF

j_gene: TRBJ2-1
v_gene: TRBV10-2
CDR3aa: CASSENGEYTEQFF

j_gene: TRBJ1-1
v_gene: TRBV2
CDR3aa: CASSPAGTGNTEAFF

j_gene: TRBJ2-7
v_gene: TRBV19
CDR3aa: CASMTGQGAYEQYF

j_gene: TRBJ2-3
v_gene: TRBV18
CDR3aa: CASSPPGNTQYF

j_gene: TRBJ1-4
v_gene: TRBV10-1
CDR3aa: CASSGKPRQGAFQVATNEKLFF

j_gene: TRBJ2-1
v_gene: TRBV5-6
CDR3aa: CASSPTRNRYNEQFF

j_gene: TRBJ2-7
v_gene: TRBV5-1
CDR3aa: CASSPTGGLAYHEQYF

j_gene: TRBJ1-1
v_gene: TRBV6-1
CDR3aa: CASIGGDASNTEAFF

j_gene: TRBJ2-1
v_gene: TRBV28
CDR3aa: CASNQGGTSGYNEQFF

j_gene: TRBJ1-3
v_gene: TRBV9
CDR3aa: CASSVGQGYSGNTIYF

j_gene: TRBJ2-5
v_gene: TRBV2
CDR3aa: CASSERTGFETQYF

j_gene: TRBJ1-2
v_gene: TRBV10-3
CDR3aa: CAISPGQESYGYTF

j_gene: TRBJ2-7
v_gene: TRBV14
CDR3aa: CASSYLGGTTYEQYF